This T cell receptor (beta chain) came from a study of T cell changes during pregnancy in multiple sclerosis. CDR3 length equals 14 residues. Germline V gives CDR1 SGHNT, CDR2 YENEEA. V was clipped by 1 base and J by 7 bases; unmatched bases: 5. Generated by immunoSEQ multiplex PCR, the TCRdb table keeps only in-frame clones and is missing some. Of about 83,000 clones in the sample, roughly nine tenths were seen once. This specimen consisted of PBMCs, obtained in the first trimester of pregnancy. The genes are TRBV11-3 and TRBJ2-7; 9 nucleotides agree with TRBD1. This clonotype originated in a female donor in good health, serving as a control in a pregnancy study. Some clones in this sample may be carry-over from other donors' samples. As DNA, the CDR3 is TGTGCCAGCAGCTTAGGGGGACAGGGTCGAGAGCAGTACTTC. This sequence encodes CASSLGGQGREQYF.